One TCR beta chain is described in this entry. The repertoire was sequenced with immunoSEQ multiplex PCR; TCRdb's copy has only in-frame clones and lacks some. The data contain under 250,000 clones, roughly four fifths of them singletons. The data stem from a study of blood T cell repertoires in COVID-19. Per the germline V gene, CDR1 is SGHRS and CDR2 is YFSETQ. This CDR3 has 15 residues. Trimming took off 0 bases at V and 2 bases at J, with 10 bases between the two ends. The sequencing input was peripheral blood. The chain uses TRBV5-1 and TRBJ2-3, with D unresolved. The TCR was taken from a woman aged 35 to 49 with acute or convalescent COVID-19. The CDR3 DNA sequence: TGCGCCAGCAGCTTGGCCATTAGCTTCACAGATACGCAGTATTTT. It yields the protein CASSLAISFTDTQYF.